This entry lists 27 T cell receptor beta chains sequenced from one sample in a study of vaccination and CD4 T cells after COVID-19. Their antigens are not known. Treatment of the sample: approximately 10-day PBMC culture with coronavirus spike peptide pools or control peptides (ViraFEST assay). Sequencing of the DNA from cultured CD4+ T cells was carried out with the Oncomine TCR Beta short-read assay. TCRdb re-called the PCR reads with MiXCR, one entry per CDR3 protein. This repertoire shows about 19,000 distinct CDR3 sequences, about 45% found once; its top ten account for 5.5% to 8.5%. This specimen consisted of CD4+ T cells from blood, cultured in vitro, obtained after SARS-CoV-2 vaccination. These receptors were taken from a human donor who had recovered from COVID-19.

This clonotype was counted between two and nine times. The CDR3 here is CASSLKQGGETQYF. The CDR3, as DNA: TGTGCCAGCAGTTTAAAGCAGGGTGGGGAGACCCAGTACTTC. This chain connects TRBV27 to TRBJ2-5; perhaps TRBD1 as D (5 bases). Germline V gene sequence: CDR1 MNHEY, CDR2 SMNVEV (reference sequence). V was cut by 2 bases and J by 5 bases, with 12 bases left in between. The CDR3 extends over 14 amino acids.

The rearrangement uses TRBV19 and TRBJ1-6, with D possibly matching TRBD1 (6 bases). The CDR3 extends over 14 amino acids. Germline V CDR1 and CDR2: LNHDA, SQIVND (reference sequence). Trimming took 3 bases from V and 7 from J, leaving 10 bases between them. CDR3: CASSMGQGNSPLHF. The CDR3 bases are TGTGCCAGTAGTATGGGGCAGGGGAATTCACCCCTCCACTTT.

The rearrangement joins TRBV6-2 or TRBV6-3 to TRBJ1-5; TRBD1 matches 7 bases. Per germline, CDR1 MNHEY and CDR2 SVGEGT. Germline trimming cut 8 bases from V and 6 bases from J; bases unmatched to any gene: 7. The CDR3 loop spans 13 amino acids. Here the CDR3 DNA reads TGTGCCAGCCACGACAGGGTAGCTCAGCCCCAGCATTTT. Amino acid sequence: CASHDRVAQPQHF.

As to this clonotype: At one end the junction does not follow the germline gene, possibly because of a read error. DNA for the CDR3: TGCGCCATCAAGAGTGAATGGAATTCACCCCTCCACTTT. Its translation: CAIKSEWNSPLHF. This chain connects TRBV10-3 to TRBJ1-6; D call uncertain. The CDR3 runs 13 residues. Germline CDR1 reads ENHRY; CDR2 reads SYGVKD.

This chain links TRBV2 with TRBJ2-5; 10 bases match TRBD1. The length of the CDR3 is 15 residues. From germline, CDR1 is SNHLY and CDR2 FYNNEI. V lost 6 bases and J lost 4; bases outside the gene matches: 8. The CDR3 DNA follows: TGTGCCAGCAGGGATGACAGGGGGCTAGTAGAGACCCAGTACTTC. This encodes CASRDDRGLVETQYF.

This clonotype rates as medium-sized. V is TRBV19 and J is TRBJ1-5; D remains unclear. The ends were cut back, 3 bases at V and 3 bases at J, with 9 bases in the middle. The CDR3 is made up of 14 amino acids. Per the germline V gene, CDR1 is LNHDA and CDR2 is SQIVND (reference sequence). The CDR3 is CASSIAGYNQPQHF. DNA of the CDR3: TGTGCCAGTAGTATCGCGGGTTACAATCAGCCCCAGCATTTT.

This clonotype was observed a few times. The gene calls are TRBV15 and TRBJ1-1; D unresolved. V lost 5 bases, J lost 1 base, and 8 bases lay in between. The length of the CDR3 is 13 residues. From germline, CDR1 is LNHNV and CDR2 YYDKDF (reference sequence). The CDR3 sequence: CATSPRGNTEAFF. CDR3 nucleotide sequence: TGTGCCACCAGCCCACGGGGGAACACTGAAGCTTTCTTT.

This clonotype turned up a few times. The CDR3 coding sequence is TGTGCCAGCAGCCGGGACACCCTCTACGAGCAGTACTTC. Translating it yields CASSRDTLYEQYF. The rearrangement uses TRBV11-2 and TRBJ2-7; weak D call: TRBD1 (6 bases). Germline V gene lookup returns CDR1 SGHAT and CDR2 FQNNGV. This CDR3 region has 13 residues. Trimming pared 5 bases from V and 3 bases from J, leaving 11 bases between.

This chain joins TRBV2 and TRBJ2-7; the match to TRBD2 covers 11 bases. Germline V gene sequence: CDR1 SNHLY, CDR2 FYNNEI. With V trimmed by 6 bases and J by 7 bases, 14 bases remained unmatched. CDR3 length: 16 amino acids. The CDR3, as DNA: TGTGCCAGCAGGCCCCCTTCCCTAGCGGGAGGTTCGGAGCAGTACTTC. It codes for CASRPPSLAGGSEQYF.

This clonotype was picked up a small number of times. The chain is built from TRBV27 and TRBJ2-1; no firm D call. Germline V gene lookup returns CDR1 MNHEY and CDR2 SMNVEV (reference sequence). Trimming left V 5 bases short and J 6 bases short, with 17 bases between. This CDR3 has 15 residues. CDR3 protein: CASSAGFQVFNEQFF. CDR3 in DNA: TGTGCCAGCAGTGCCGGTTTTCAGGTGTTCAATGAGCAGTTCTTC.

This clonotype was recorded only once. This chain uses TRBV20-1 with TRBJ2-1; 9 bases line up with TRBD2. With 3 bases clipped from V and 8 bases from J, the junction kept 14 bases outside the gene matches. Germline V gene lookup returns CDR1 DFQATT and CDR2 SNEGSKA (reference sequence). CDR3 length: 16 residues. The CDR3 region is CSARKGVSGGSYEQFF. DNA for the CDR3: TGCAGTGCTAGGAAAGGTGTTAGCGGGGGAAGCTATGAGCAGTTCTTC.

The CDR3 loop reads CASSLRQGDTEAFF. CDR3 in DNA: TGCGCCAGCAGCTTGCGGCAGGGGGACACTGAAGCTTTCTTT. The chain combines TRBV5-1 with TRBJ1-1; 7 nucleotides line up with TRBD1. Germline-derived CDR1 and CDR2 are SGHRS and YFSETQ. CDR3 length: 14 amino acids. V shed 1 base, J shed 3 bases, and the junction held 3 bases outside the gene matches. The full variable domain, with the rest looked up from reference TRBV5-1 and TRBJ1-1, is KAGVTQTPRYLIKTRGQQVTLSCSPISGHRSVSWYQQTPGQGLQFLFEYFSETQRNKGNFPGRFSGRQFSNSRSEMNVSTLELGDSALYLCASSLRQGDTEAFFGQGTRLTVV.

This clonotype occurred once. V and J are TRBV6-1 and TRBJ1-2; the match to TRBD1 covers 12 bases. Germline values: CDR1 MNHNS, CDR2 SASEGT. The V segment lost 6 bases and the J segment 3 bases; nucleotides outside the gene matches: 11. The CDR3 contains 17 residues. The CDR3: CASRGSGTGGAYYGYTF. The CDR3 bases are TGTGCCAGCAGGGGATCCGGGACAGGGGGCGCCTACTATGGCTACACCTTC.

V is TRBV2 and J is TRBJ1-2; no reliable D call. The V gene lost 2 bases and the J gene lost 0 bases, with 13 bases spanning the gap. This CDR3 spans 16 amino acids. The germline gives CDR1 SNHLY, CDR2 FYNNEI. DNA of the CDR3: TGTGCCAGCAGTGAATTCAGCTCTTTGGCTAACTATGGCTACACCTTC. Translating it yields CASSEFSSLANYGYTF.

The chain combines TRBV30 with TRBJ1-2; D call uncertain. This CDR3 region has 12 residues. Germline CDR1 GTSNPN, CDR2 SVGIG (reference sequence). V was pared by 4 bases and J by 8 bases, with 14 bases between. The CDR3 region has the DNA TGTGCCTGGATTCCTAGAGTGGGAGGCTACACCTTC. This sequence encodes CAWIPRVGGYTF.

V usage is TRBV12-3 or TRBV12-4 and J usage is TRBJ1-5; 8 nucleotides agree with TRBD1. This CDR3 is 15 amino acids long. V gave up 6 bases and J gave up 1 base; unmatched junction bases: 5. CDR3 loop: CASSTRTGSNQPQHF. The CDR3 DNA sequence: TGTGCCAGCAGCACGAGGACAGGGAGCAATCAGCCCCAGCATTTT.

CDR3 residues: CSATGTRTSYEQYF. The CDR3 coding sequence is TGCAGTGCCACCGGGACTAGAACGTCCTACGAGCAGTACTTC. The V and J genes are TRBV20-1 and TRBJ2-7; 8 positions match TRBD2. The trim removed 6 bases at V and 1 base at J, leaving 8 bases unmatched. Germline-derived CDR1 and CDR2 are DFQATT and SNEGSKA (reference sequence). The CDR3 sequence is 14 residues long.

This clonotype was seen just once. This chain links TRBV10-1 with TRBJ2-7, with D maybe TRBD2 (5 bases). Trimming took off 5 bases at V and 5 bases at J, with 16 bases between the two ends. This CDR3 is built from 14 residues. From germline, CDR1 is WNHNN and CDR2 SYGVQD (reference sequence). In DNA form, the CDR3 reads TGCGCCAGCAGTCCCAGCGGTAGATTACACGAGCAGTACTTC. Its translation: CASSPSGRLHEQYF.

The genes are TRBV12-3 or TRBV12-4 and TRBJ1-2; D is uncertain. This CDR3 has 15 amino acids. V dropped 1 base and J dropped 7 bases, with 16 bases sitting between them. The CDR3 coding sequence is TGTGCCAGCAGTTTAGGACCCTCTCGCAGCACTGGCTACACCTTC. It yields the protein CASSLGPSRSTGYTF.

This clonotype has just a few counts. This chain's CDR3 is CASSYSAGGAQHF. The CDR3 DNA is TGTGCCAGCAGTTACTCAGCGGGGGGGGCCCAGCATTTT. The chain recombines TRBV6-5 with TRBJ1-5; tentatively, D is TRBD1 (5 bases). CDR1 and CDR2 from the germline V gene are MNHEY and SVGAGI. Trimming took off 0 bases at V and 11 bases at J, with 11 bases between the two ends. This CDR3 is 13 amino acids long.

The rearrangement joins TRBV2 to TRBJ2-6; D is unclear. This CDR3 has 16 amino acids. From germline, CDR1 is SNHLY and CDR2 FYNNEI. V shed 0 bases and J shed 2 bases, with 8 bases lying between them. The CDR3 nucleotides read TGTGCCAGCAGTGAAGCAATGGTACCTGGGGCCAACGTCCTGACTTTC. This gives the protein CASSEAMVPGANVLTF. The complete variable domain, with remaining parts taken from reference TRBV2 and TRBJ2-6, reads EPEVTQTPSHQVTQMGQEVILRCVPISNHLYFYWYRQILGQKVEFLVSFYNNEISEKSEIFDDQFSVERPDGSNFTLKIRSTKLEDSAMYFCASSEAMVPGANVLTFGAGSRLTVL.

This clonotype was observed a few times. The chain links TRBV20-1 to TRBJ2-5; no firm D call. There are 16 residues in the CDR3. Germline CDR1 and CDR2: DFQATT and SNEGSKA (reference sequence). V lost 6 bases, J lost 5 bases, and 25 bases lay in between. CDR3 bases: TGCAGTGCCCGCCATAGTCTCCCCGCTCTCCGGGAGACCCAGTACTTC. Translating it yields CSARHSLPALRETQYF.

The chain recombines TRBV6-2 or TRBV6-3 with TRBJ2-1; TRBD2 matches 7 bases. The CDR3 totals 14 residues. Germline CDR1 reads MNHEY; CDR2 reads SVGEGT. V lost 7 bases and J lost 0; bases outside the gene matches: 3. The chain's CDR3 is CASTGGSSYNEQFF. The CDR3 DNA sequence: TGTGCCAGCACTGGCGGGAGCTCCTACAATGAGCAGTTCTTC.

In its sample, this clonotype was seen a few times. Written as DNA, the CDR3 is TGTGCCAGCAGCTCGGATGACGACAGCAATTATCAGTATTTT. Translated: CASSSDDDSNYQYF. The chain is built from TRBV7-8 and TRBJ2-3; D perhaps matches TRBD1 (5 bases). Trimming removed 4 bases at V and 12 bases at J, with 20 bases between. CDR1 is SGHVS, CDR2 FQNEAQ, per germline. The CDR3 consists of 14 residues.

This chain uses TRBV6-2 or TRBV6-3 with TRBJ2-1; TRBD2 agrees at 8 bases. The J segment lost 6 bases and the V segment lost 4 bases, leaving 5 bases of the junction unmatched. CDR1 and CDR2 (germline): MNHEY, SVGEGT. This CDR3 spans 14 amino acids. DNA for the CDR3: TGTGCCAGCAGTTCCGGGGGGGGCGGCAATGAGCAGTTCTTC. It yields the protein CASSSGGGGNEQFF.

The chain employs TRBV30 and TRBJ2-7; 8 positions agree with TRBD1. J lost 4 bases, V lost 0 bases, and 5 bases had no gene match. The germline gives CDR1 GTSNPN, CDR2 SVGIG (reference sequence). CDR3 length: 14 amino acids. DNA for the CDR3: TGTGCCTGGAGTGTGGGTACAGGGGGATACGAGCAGTACTTC. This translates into CAWSVGTGGYEQYF. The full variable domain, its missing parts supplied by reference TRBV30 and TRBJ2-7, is SQTIHQWPATLVQPVGSPLSLECTVEGTSNPNLYWYRQAAGRGLQLLFYSVGIGQISSEVPQNLSASRPQDRQFILSSKKLLLSDSGFYLCAWSVGTGGYEQYFGPGTRLTVT.

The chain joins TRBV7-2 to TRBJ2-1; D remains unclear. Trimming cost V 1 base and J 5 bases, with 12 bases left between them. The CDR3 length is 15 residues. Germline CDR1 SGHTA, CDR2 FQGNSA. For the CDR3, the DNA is TGTGCCAGCAGCTTAGAGTTCGGTAGGAACAATGAGCAGTTCTTC. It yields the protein CASSLEFGRNNEQFF. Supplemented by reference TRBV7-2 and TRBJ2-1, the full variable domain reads GAGVSQSPSNKVTEKGKDVELRCDPISGHTALYWYRQSLGQGLEFLIYFQGNSAPDKSGLPSDRFSAERTGGSVSTLTIQRTQQEDSAVYLCASSLEFGRNNEQFFGPGTRLTVL.